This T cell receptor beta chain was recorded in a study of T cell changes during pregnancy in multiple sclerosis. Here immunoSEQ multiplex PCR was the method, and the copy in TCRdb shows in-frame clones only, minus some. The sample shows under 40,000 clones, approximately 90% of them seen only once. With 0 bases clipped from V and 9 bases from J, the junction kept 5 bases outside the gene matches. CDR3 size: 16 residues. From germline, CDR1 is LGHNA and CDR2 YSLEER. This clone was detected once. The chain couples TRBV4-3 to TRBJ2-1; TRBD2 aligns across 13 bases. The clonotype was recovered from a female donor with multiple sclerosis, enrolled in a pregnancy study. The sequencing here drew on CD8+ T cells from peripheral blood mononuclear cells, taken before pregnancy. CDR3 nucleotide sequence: TGCGCCAGCAGCCAAGACACTAGCGGGGGGGCCAGTGAGCAGTTCTTC. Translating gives CASSQDTSGGASEQFF.